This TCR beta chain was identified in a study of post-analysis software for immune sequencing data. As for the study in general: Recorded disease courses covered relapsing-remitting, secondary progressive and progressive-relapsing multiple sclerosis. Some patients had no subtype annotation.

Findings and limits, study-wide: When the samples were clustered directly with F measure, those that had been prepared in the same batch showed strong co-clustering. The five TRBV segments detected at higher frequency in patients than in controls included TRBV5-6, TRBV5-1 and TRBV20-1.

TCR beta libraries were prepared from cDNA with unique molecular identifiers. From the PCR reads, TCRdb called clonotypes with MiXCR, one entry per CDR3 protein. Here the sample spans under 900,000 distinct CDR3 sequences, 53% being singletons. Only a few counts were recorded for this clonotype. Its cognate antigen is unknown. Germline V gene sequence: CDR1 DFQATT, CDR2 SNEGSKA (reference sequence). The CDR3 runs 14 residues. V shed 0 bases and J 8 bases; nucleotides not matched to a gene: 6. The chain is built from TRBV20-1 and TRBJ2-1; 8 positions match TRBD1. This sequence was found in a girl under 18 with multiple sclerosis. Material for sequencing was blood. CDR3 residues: CSARERTGTDEQFF. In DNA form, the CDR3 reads TGCAGTGCTAGAGAAAGGACAGGGACGGATGAGCAGTTCTTC.